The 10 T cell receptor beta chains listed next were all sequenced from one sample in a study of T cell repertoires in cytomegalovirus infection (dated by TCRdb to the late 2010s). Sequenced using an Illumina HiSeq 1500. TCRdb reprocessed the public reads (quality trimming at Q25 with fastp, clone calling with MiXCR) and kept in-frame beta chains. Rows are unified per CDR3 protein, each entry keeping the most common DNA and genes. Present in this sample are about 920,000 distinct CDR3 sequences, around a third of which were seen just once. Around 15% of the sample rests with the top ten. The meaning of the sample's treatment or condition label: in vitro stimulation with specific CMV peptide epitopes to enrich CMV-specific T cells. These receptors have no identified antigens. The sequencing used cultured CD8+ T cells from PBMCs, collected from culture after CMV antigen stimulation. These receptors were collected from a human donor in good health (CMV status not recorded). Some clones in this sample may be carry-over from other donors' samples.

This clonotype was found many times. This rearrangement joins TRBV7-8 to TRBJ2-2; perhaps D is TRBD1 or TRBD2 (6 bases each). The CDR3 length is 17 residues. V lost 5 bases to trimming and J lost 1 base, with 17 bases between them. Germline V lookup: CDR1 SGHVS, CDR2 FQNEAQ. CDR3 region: CASSRIGGPKNTGELFF. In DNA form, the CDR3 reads TGTGCCAGCAGCCGAATAGGGGGGCCAAAGAACACCGGGGAGCTGTTTTTT.

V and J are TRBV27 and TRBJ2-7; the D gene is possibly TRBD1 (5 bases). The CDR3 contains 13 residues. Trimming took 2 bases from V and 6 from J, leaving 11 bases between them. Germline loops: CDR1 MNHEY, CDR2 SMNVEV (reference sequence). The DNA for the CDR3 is TGTGCCAGCAGTTTAAGATTGGGGCGCGAGCAGTACTTC. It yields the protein CASSLRLGREQYF.

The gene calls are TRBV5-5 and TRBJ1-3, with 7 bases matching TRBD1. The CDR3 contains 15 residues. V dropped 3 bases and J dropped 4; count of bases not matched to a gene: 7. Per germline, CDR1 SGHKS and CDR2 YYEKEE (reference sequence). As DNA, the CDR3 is TGTGCCAGCAGCTCCACCCCAGGGGGGGGAAACACCATATATTTT. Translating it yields CASSSTPGGGNTIYF.

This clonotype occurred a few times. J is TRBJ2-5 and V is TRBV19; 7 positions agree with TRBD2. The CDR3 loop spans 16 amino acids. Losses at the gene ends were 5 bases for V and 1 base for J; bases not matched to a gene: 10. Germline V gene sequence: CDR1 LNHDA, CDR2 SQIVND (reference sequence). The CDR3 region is CASSLSSGLVQETQYF. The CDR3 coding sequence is TGTGCCAGTAGTTTATCTAGCGGCCTCGTCCAAGAGACCCAGTACTTC.

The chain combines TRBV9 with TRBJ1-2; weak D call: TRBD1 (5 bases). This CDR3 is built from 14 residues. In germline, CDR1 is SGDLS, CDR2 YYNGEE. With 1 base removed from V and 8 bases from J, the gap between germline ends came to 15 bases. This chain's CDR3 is CASSVRSWGQGYTF. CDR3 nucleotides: TGTGCCAGCAGCGTAAGGTCATGGGGCCAAGGCTACACCTTC.

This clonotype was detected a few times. CDR3 residues: CAISETGQGSGEQYV. The CDR3, as DNA: TGTGCCATCAGTGAAACGGGACAGGGTTCCGGCGAGCAGTACGTC. V and J are TRBV10-3 and TRBJ2-7; 9 bases align to TRBD1. Germline loops: CDR1 ENHRY, CDR2 SYGVKD. Trimming cost V 3 bases and J 6 bases; bases outside gene matches: 9. This CDR3 is built from 15 residues.

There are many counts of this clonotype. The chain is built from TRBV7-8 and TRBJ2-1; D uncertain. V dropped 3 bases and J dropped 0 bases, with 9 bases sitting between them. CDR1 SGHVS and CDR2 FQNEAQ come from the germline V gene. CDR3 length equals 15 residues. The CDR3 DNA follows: TGTGCCAGCAGCTTCTACGGCAACTCCTACAATGAGCAGTTCTTC. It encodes CASSFYGNSYNEQFF.

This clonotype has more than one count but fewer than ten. In nucleotides, the CDR3 is TGTGCCAGCAGTGAATATTTCCGAGCGGGGGGTACCACAGATACGCAGTATTTT. This translates into CASSEYFRAGGTTDTQYF. The chain employs TRBV25-1 and TRBJ2-3, with 9 bases fitting TRBD2. This CDR3 has 18 residues. The J segment lost 2 bases and the V segment lost 0 bases, leaving 9 bases of the junction unmatched. CDR1 MGHDK and CDR2 SYGVNS come from the germline V gene.

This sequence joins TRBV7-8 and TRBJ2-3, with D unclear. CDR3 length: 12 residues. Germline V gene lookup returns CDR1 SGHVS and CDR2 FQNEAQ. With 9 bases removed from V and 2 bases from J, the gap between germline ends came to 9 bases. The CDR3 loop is CASRKNTDTQYF. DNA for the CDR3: TGTGCCAGTAGGAAGAACACAGATACGCAGTATTTT.

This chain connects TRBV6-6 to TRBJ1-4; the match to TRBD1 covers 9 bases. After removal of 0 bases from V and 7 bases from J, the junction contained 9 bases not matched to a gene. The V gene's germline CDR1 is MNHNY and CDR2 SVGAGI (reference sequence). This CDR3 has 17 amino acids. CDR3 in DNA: TGTGCCAGCAGTTACTCGATGGTGGGACAGGGCAGTGAAAAACTGTTTTTT. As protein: CASSYSMVGQGSEKLFF.